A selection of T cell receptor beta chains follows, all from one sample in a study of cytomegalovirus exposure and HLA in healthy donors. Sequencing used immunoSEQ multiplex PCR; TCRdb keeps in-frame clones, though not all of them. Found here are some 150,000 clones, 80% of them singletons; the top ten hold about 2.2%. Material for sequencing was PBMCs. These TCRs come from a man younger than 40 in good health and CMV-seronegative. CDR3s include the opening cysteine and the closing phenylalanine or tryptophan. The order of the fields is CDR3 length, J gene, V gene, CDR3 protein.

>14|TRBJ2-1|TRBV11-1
CASSLAGEIYEQFF
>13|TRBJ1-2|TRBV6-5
CASSSQGADGYTF
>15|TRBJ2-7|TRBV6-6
CASSYSGTEIYEQYF
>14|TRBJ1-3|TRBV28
CASSPGISGNTIYF
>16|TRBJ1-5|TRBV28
CASSNRGKNSNQPQHF
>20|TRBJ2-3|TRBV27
CASSLFGSGRALGEADTQYF
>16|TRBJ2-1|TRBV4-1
CASSQEGVAGANEQFF
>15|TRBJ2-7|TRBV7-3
CASSPGTSGRVEQYF
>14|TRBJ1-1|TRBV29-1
CSALKVGTGTEAFF
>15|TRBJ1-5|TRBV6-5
CASRRTGDSNQPQHF
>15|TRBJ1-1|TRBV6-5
CASSLQQWSYTEAFF
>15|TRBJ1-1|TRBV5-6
CASSSMRQGYTEAFF
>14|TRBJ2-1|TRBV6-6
CASSYRHPRDEQFF
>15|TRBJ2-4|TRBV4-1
CASSQEKGVGYIQYF
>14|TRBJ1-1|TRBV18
CATSQENQNTEAFF
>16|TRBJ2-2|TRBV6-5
CASSYDRDRVSGELFF
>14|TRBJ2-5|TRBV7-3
CASSPGGGRETQYF
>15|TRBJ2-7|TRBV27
CASSLGGQGLGEQYF
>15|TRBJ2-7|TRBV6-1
CASSSDWDSSYEQYF
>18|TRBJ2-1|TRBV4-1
CASSQLRTSGGASHEQFF
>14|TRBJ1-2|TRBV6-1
CASSEEMGDYGYTF
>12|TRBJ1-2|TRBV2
CASRGSGYGYTF
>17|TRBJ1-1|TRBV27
CASSARGWGTENTEAFF
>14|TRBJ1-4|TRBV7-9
CASSIPTENEKLFF
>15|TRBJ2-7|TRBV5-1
CASSLRGDRTYEQYF
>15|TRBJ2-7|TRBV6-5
CASSYRGGRLVEQYF
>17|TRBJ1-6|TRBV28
CASRYDSASSYNSPLHF
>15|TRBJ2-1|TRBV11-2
CASRRGLAGLGEQFF
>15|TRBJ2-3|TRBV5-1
CASSPGRGGEDTQYF
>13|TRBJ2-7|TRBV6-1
CASSQQGFYEQYF
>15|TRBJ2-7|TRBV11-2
CASSFAGLATYEQYF
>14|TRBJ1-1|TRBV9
CASSVEGDFTEAFF
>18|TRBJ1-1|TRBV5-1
CASSLGGWADRGGTEAFF
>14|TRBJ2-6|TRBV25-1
CASQGLPGANVLTF
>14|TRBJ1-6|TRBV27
CASRLIWDITPLHF
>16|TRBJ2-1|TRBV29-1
CSVGKGASGTTNEQFF
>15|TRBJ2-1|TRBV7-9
CASSLGDTDASEQFF